A selection of T cell receptor beta chains follows, all from one sample in a study of Ad26.COV2.S vaccination and SARS-CoV-2 variants. The protocol was immunoSEQ multiplex PCR, while the TCRdb copy is restricted to in-frame clones and leaves out a portion. The sample has about 350,000 clones; approximately 86% are singletons. Source: peripheral blood, taken in a trial of Ad26.COV2.S vaccine versus placebo. The receptors shown here come from a person aged 18-60 years who received the Ad26.COV2.S COVID-19 vaccine or a placebo. CDR3s include the opening cysteine and the closing phenylalanine or tryptophan. Each record gives: J gene, clone size, V gene, D gene, CDR3 protein, CDR3 DNA. D genes are given only for firm matches. The size of a clone is reported for some rows only, either as once, few or many, or as a class for expanded clones.

j_gene: TRBJ1-1; abundance: -; v_gene: TRBV7-9; d_gene: TRBD1; CDR3aa: CASSFQGAGNSEAFF; CDR3nt: TGTGCCAGCAGCTTCCAGGGGGCGGGAAACTCTGAAGCTTTCTTT
j_gene: TRBJ2-5; abundance: few; v_gene: TRBV4-2; d_gene: TRBD2; CDR3aa: CASSQDWGVWTSRETQYF; CDR3nt: TGTGCCAGCAGCCAAGATTGGGGTGTGTGGACTAGCCGGGAGACCCAGTACTTC
j_gene: TRBJ2-6; abundance: -; v_gene: TRBV27; d_gene: -; CDR3aa: CASAWDLSSGANVLTF; CDR3nt: TGTGCCAGTGCATGGGACCTTAGCTCTGGGGCCAACGTCCTGACTTTC
j_gene: TRBJ1-2; abundance: once; v_gene: TRBV18; d_gene: TRBD1; CDR3aa: CASSAGQGELGYTF; CDR3nt: TGTGCCAGCTCAGCCGGACAGGGGGAACTTGGCTACACCTTC
j_gene: TRBJ1-2; abundance: -; v_gene: TRBV28; d_gene: -; CDR3aa: CASSLVRGYYGYTF; CDR3nt: TGTGCCAGCAGTTTGGTTCGGGGGTACTATGGCTACACCTTC
j_gene: TRBJ1-6; abundance: -; v_gene: TRBV5-8; d_gene: TRBD1; CDR3aa: CASSSGQTNSPLHF; CDR3nt: TGTGCCAGCAGCTCGGGACAGACCAATTCACCCCTCCACTTT
j_gene: TRBJ1-4; abundance: -; v_gene: TRBV4-3; d_gene: -; CDR3aa: CASSQEMQVVTNEKLFF; CDR3nt: TGCGCCAGCAGCCAAGAAATGCAGGTCGTGACTAATGAAAAACTGTTTTTT
j_gene: TRBJ1-2; abundance: few; v_gene: TRBV7-2; d_gene: TRBD1; CDR3aa: CASSPGTASYGYTF; CDR3nt: TGTGCCAGCAGTCCCGGGACAGCATCCTATGGCTACACCTTC
j_gene: TRBJ2-5; abundance: many; v_gene: TRBV6-2/TRBV6-3; d_gene: -; CDR3aa: CASTPSRGQETQYF; CDR3nt: TGTGCCAGCACCCCCTCTCGGGGCCAAGAGACCCAGTACTTC
j_gene: TRBJ1-5; abundance: -; v_gene: TRBV10-2; d_gene: TRBD1; CDR3aa: CASCHRGKGQPQHF; CDR3nt: TGCGCCAGCTGCCACAGGGGGAAAGGGCAGCCCCAGCATTTT
j_gene: TRBJ1-2; abundance: -; v_gene: TRBV6-4; d_gene: TRBD1; CDR3aa: CASRPGTGYGYTF; CDR3nt: TGTGCCAGCAGACCCGGGACAGGCTATGGCTACACCTTC
j_gene: TRBJ1-2; abundance: -; v_gene: TRBV12-3/TRBV12-4; d_gene: -; CDR3aa: CASSIRQYGYTF; CDR3nt: TGTGCCAGCAGTATAAGACAATACGGCTACACCTTC
j_gene: TRBJ1-5; abundance: -; v_gene: TRBV6-5; d_gene: TRBD1; CDR3aa: CASSSRQGGSNQPQHF; CDR3nt: TGTGCCAGCAGTTCCAGACAGGGTGGAAGCAATCAGCCCCAGCATTTT
j_gene: TRBJ1-2; abundance: -; v_gene: TRBV10-3; d_gene: -; CDR3aa: CASQGGGTAFYGYTF; CDR3nt: TGTGCCAGCCAAGGGGGGGGGACGGCATTCTATGGCTACACCTTC
j_gene: TRBJ2-1; abundance: -; v_gene: TRBV11-2; d_gene: TRBD2; CDR3aa: CASSQTSGGYNEQFF; CDR3nt: TGTGCCAGCAGCCAGACTAGCGGGGGTTACAATGAGCAGTTCTTC
j_gene: TRBJ1-4; abundance: -; v_gene: TRBV6-2/TRBV6-3; d_gene: TRBD1; CDR3aa: CASSQGQGDEKLFF; CDR3nt: TGTGCCAGCAGCCAGGGACAGGGGGATGAAAAACTGTTTTTT
j_gene: TRBJ2-3; abundance: -; v_gene: TRBV7-3; d_gene: TRBD2; CDR3aa: CASSLRLAGGTDTQYF; CDR3nt: TGTGCCAGCAGCCTTAGACTAGCGGGTGGCACAGATACGCAGTATTTT
j_gene: TRBJ2-7; abundance: -; v_gene: TRBV7-2; d_gene: -; CDR3aa: CASSLDGGRNSYEQYF; CDR3nt: TGTGCCAGCAGCTTAGATGGGGGGCGGAATTCCTACGAGCAGTACTTC
j_gene: TRBJ1-1; abundance: -; v_gene: TRBV27; d_gene: -; CDR3aa: CASSLNRVDTEAFF; CDR3nt: TGTGCCAGCAGTTTAAACAGGGTAGACACTGAAGCTTTCTTT
j_gene: TRBJ1-4; abundance: -; v_gene: TRBV7-9; d_gene: -; CDR3aa: CASSLSGRGNEKLFF; CDR3nt: TGTGCCAGCAGCCTGAGTGGAAGGGGTAATGAAAAACTGTTTTTT
j_gene: TRBJ2-2; abundance: -; v_gene: TRBV6-5; d_gene: -; CDR3aa: CASSYLAANAGELFF; CDR3nt: TGTGCCAGCAGTTACTTGGCGGCCAACGCCGGGGAGCTGTTTTTT
j_gene: TRBJ1-6; abundance: -; v_gene: TRBV19; d_gene: -; CDR3aa: CASSTYNSPLHF; CDR3nt: TGTGCCAGTAGCACCTATAATTCACCCCTCCACTTT
j_gene: TRBJ1-1; abundance: -; v_gene: TRBV9; d_gene: -; CDR3aa: CASSVGEYTEAFF; CDR3nt: TGTGCCAGCAGCGTAGGGGAGTACACTGAAGCTTTCTTT
j_gene: TRBJ2-7; abundance: -; v_gene: TRBV7-2; d_gene: -; CDR3aa: CASSLDAGYEQYF; CDR3nt: TGTGCCAGCAGCTTGGACGCGGGCTACGAGCAGTACTTC
j_gene: TRBJ1-2; abundance: -; v_gene: TRBV10-3; d_gene: -; CDR3aa: CAISDGGENYGYTF; CDR3nt: TGTGCCATCAGTGATGGGGGAGAGAACTATGGCTACACCTTC
j_gene: TRBJ2-3; abundance: -; v_gene: TRBV7-3; d_gene: -; CDR3aa: CASSLSRGADTQYF; CDR3nt: TGTGCCAGCAGCTTAAGTCGGGGGGCGGATACGCAGTATTTT
j_gene: TRBJ2-7; abundance: -; v_gene: TRBV7-9; d_gene: -; CDR3aa: CASSLGAYEQYF; CDR3nt: TGTGCCAGCAGCCTCGGAGCCTACGAGCAGTACTTC
j_gene: TRBJ1-2; abundance: -; v_gene: TRBV10-3; d_gene: -; CDR3aa: CAISPLDDYGYTF; CDR3nt: TGTGCCATCAGCCCCCTGGATGACTATGGCTACACCTTC
j_gene: TRBJ1-5; abundance: -; v_gene: TRBV27; d_gene: -; CDR3aa: CASSSLSGGGNQPQHF; CDR3nt: TGTGCCAGCAGTTCCCTCTCCGGGGGGGGCAATCAGCCCCAGCATTTT
j_gene: TRBJ1-1; abundance: -; v_gene: TRBV18; d_gene: -; CDR3aa: CASSQSRANTEAFF; CDR3nt: TGTGCCAGCTCCCAGAGCAGGGCAAACACTGAAGCTTTCTTT
j_gene: TRBJ2-1; abundance: -; v_gene: TRBV6-1; d_gene: -; CDR3aa: CASSEVGVTYNEQFF; CDR3nt: TGTGCCAGCAGTGAAGTTGGGGTGACCTACAATGAGCAGTTCTTC
j_gene: TRBJ1-2; abundance: -; v_gene: TRBV19; d_gene: TRBD1; CDR3aa: CASSIGGDRRAYGYTF; CDR3nt: TGTGCCAGTAGTATTGGTGGGGACAGGCGGGCGTATGGCTACACCTTC
j_gene: TRBJ2-3; abundance: -; v_gene: TRBV5-6; d_gene: TRBD1; CDR3aa: CASSYWDRPTDTQYF; CDR3nt: TGTGCCAGCAGCTACTGGGACAGGCCCACAGATACGCAGTATTTT
j_gene: TRBJ1-5; abundance: -; v_gene: TRBV4-3; d_gene: -; CDR3aa: CASSQDWGVGQPQHF; CDR3nt: TGCGCCAGCAGCCAAGATTGGGGCGTCGGTCAGCCCCAGCATTTT
j_gene: TRBJ1-1; abundance: -; v_gene: TRBV27; d_gene: -; CDR3aa: CASSLGNTEAFF; CDR3nt: TGTGCCAGCAGTTTAGGGAACACTGAAGCTTTCTTT
j_gene: TRBJ1-1; abundance: -; v_gene: TRBV4-3; d_gene: -; CDR3aa: CASSQDSGGTAFF; CDR3nt: TGCGCCAGCAGCCAAGATTCGGGGGGGACAGCTTTCTTT
j_gene: TRBJ1-5; abundance: -; v_gene: TRBV4-2; d_gene: -; CDR3aa: CASSLLGGPQHF; CDR3nt: TGTGCCAGCAGCCTGCTTGGGGGGCCCCAGCATTTT
j_gene: TRBJ2-3; abundance: -; v_gene: TRBV2; d_gene: -; CDR3aa: CASRETVLLDTQYF; CDR3nt: TGTGCCAGCAGGGAGACAGTTTTGTTGGATACGCAGTATTTT
j_gene: TRBJ1-2; abundance: -; v_gene: TRBV10-3; d_gene: -; CDR3aa: CAISESRGVFTF; CDR3nt: TGTGCCATCAGTGAGTCGCGGGGAGTATTTACCTTC
j_gene: TRBJ2-1; abundance: -; v_gene: TRBV5-6; d_gene: -; CDR3aa: CASSWEGIAIDEQFF; CDR3nt: TGTGCCAGCAGCTGGGAAGGAATAGCAATAGATGAGCAGTTCTTC
j_gene: TRBJ2-4; abundance: -; v_gene: TRBV19; d_gene: -; CDR3aa: CASSDPWGGLLNIQYF; CDR3nt: TGTGCCAGTAGTGACCCCTGGGGGGGCCTTTTAAACATTCAGTACTTC
j_gene: TRBJ1-2; abundance: -; v_gene: TRBV29-1; d_gene: TRBD1; CDR3aa: CSVEVGQGPFYGYTF; CDR3nt: TGCAGCGTTGAAGTTGGACAGGGCCCCTTCTATGGCTACACCTTC
j_gene: TRBJ1-2; abundance: -; v_gene: TRBV7-9; d_gene: TRBD1; CDR3aa: CASSPGTGGLYGYTF; CDR3nt: TGTGCCAGCAGCCCCGGGACAGGGGGACTATATGGCTACACCTTC
j_gene: TRBJ1-2; abundance: -; v_gene: TRBV25-1; d_gene: -; CDR3aa: CASSDAGGYTF; CDR3nt: TGTGCCAGCAGTGACGCCGGAGGCTACACCTTC
j_gene: TRBJ1-5; abundance: -; v_gene: TRBV28; d_gene: -; CDR3aa: CASSPPVDSQPQHF; CDR3nt: TGTGCCAGCAGTCCTCCCGTGGATTCCCAGCCCCAGCATTTT
j_gene: TRBJ1-5; abundance: -; v_gene: TRBV19; d_gene: -; CDR3aa: CASSDIGSNQPQHF; CDR3nt: TGTGCCAGTAGTGACATAGGCAGCAATCAGCCCCAGCATTTT
j_gene: TRBJ2-2; abundance: -; v_gene: TRBV7-2; d_gene: -; CDR3aa: CASSLVFEVDTGELFF; CDR3nt: TGTGCCAGCAGCTTAGTTTTCGAGGTGGACACCGGGGAGCTGTTTTTT
j_gene: TRBJ1-1; abundance: once; v_gene: TRBV28; d_gene: -; CDR3aa: CASTLLSRPQNTEAFF; CDR3nt: TGTGCCAGCACCCTCCTCAGCCGGCCCCAAAACACTGAAGCTTTCTTT
j_gene: TRBJ2-7; abundance: -; v_gene: TRBV9; d_gene: -; CDR3aa: CASSVGDTGGYEQYF; CDR3nt: TGTGCCAGCAGCGTAGGGGACACCGGGGGCTACGAGCAGTACTTC
j_gene: TRBJ2-5; abundance: once; v_gene: TRBV7-7; d_gene: TRBD2; CDR3aa: CASSPAGGQQETQYF; CDR3nt: TGTGCCAGCAGTCCAGCGGGAGGACAACAAGAGACCCAGTACTTC
j_gene: TRBJ1-1; abundance: few; v_gene: TRBV7-2; d_gene: TRBD1; CDR3aa: CASSSYRGDKGEAFF; CDR3nt: TGTGCCAGCAGCTCCTACAGGGGAGATAAAGGTGAAGCTTTCTTT
j_gene: TRBJ1-2; abundance: once; v_gene: TRBV7-2; d_gene: TRBD1; CDR3aa: CASSKGQGGGYTF; CDR3nt: TGTGCCAGCAGCAAAGGACAGGGTGGCGGCTACACCTTC
j_gene: TRBJ2-3; abundance: -; v_gene: TRBV7-2; d_gene: -; CDR3aa: CASRSGPTDTQYF; CDR3nt: TGTGCCAGCAGGTCAGGGCCGACAGATACGCAGTATTTT
j_gene: TRBJ1-3; abundance: -; v_gene: TRBV27; d_gene: -; CDR3aa: CASSLYSGNTIYF; CDR3nt: TGTGCCAGCAGTTTGTACTCTGGAAACACCATATATTTT
j_gene: TRBJ1-2; abundance: -; v_gene: TRBV18; d_gene: -; CDR3aa: CASSYEDTYGYTF; CDR3nt: TGTGCCAGCTCATACGAGGACACCTATGGCTACACCTTC
j_gene: TRBJ2-3; abundance: once; v_gene: TRBV5-8; d_gene: -; CDR3aa: CASSLALTNTDTQYF; CDR3nt: TGTGCCAGCAGCTTGGCCCTCACGAACACAGATACGCAGTATTTT
j_gene: TRBJ1-5; abundance: -; v_gene: TRBV28; d_gene: -; CDR3aa: CASSSSGVLHF; CDR3nt: TGTGCCAGCAGTTCGTCGGGGGTCCTGCATTTT
j_gene: TRBJ2-7; abundance: -; v_gene: TRBV28; d_gene: TRBD1; CDR3aa: CASSLGQGAYEQYF; CDR3nt: TGTGCCAGCAGTTTAGGCCAGGGGGCCTACGAGCAGTACTTC